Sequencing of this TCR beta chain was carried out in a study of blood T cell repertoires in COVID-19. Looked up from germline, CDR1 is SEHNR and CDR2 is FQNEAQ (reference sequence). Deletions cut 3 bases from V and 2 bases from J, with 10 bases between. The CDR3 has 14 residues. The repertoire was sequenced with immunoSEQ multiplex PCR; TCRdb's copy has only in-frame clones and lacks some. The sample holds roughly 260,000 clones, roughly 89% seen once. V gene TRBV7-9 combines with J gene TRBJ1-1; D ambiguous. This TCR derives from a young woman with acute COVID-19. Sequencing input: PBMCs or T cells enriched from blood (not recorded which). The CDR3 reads CASSFGGVNTEAFF. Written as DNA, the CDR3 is TGTGCCAGCAGCTTTGGAGGAGTTAACACTGAAGCTTTCTTT.